This section outlines one T cell receptor beta chain sequence together with its context. The entry originates in a study of blood T cell repertoires in COVID-19. Turning to the study itself: The United States, Italy and Spain were the sources of the acute and convalescent COVID-19 samples.

Germline V gene data show CDR1 as MDHEN and CDR2 as SYDVKM. The CDR3 spans 13 residues. Assay used: immunoSEQ multiplex PCR; TCRdb lists only in-frame clones, some missing. The sample shows nearly 350,000 clones, around nine tenths of them seen only once. This clonotype was sampled from a woman in her 70s with COVID-19, enrolled during active disease. V is TRBV28 and J is TRBJ2-6, with a tentative D call TRBD2 (5 bases). Specimen: peripheral blood. CDR3 protein: CASEFPGANVLTF. The CDR3 nucleotides are TGTGCTAGCGAGTTTCCTGGGGCCAACGTCCTGACTTTC.